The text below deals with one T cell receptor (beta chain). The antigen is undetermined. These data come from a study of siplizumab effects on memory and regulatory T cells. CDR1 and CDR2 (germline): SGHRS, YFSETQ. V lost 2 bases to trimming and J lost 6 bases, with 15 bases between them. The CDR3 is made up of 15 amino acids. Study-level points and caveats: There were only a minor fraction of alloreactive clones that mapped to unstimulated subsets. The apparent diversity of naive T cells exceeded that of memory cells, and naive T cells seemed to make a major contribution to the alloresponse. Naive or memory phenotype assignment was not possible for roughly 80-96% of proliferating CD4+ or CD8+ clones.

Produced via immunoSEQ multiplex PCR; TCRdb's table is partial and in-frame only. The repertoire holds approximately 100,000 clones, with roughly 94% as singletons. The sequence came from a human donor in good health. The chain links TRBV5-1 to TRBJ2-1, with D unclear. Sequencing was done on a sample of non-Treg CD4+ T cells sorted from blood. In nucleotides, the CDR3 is TGCGCCAGCAGCTTTAACTACCGACCCTCCAATGAGCAGTTCTTC. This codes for CASSFNYRPSNEQFF.